These 20 T cell receptor beta chains were sequenced from one sample in a study of blood T cell repertoires in COVID-19. TCRdb's copy holds only in-frame clones and misses some; the assay was immunoSEQ multiplex PCR. The top ten hold less than 8% of the sample, which has approximately 200,000 clones, more than 70% seen once. Sequenced material: PBMCs or T cells enriched from blood (not recorded which). These receptors were taken from a woman in her forties with acute COVID-19.

Only a few counts were recorded for this clone. The gene calls are TRBV3-1 (or the pseudogene TRBV3-2) and TRBJ2-3, with TRBD2 matching over 12 bases. Germline trimming cut 1 base from V and 3 bases from J; bases unmatched to any gene: 5. The CDR3 is made up of 17 amino acids. Germline CDR1 is LGHDT and CDR2 is YNNKEL (reference sequence). CDR3 loop: CASSQGGLAGGTDTQYF. CDR3 bases: TGTGCCAGCAGCCAAGGGGGTCTAGCGGGAGGGACAGATACGCAGTATTTT.

This clone was recorded a few times. This chain joins TRBV19 and TRBJ1-5; D not resolved. This CDR3 is built from 15 residues. V lost 3 bases, J lost 0 bases, and 9 bases lay in between. Germline-derived CDR1 and CDR2 are LNHDA and SQIVND (reference sequence). CDR3 in amino acids: CASSIRVSSNQPQHF. The CDR3 DNA reads as TGTGCCAGTAGTATTCGGGTTAGTAGCAATCAGCCCCAGCATTTT.

V is TRBV6-5 and J is TRBJ2-3; 11 positions match TRBD1. Germline lookup yields CDR1 MNHEY and CDR2 SVGAGI. CDR3 length: 15 residues. Trimming at V came to 4 bases and at J to 4 bases, leaving 4 bases not matched to a gene. This CDR3 reads CASSSPGQGADTQYF. In DNA form, the CDR3 reads TGTGCCAGCAGTTCACCGGGACAGGGGGCAGATACGCAGTATTTT.

The chain uses TRBV2 and TRBJ2-7, with 7 bases aligning to TRBD2. Germline trimming cut 10 bases from V and 0 bases from J; bases unmatched to any gene: 6. Germline assignment: CDR1 SNHLY and CDR2 FYNNEI. CDR3 length equals 13 residues. Here the CDR3 DNA reads TGTGCCAATCGACTAGCCCGCTCCTACGAGCAGTACTTC. Translated: CANRLARSYEQYF.

For this clone: The sample has other DNA sequences that encode this CDR3 too. The V gene is TRBV19, the J gene TRBJ2-5, with 7 bases identical to TRBD2. The CDR3 loop spans 14 amino acids. In germline, CDR1 is LNHDA, CDR2 SQIVND (reference sequence). J lost 2 bases, V lost 3 bases, and 3 bases had no gene match. CDR3 DNA sequence: TGTGCCAGTAGTATCCCGGGACTACAAGAGACCCAGTACTTC. Translating gives CASSIPGLQETQYF.

The chain couples TRBV28 to TRBJ1-4, with 10 bases that match TRBD1. The CDR3 loop spans 16 amino acids. Germline V lookup: CDR1 MDHEN, CDR2 SYDVKM. V lost 8 bases and J lost 7; bases outside the gene matches: 13. In nucleotides, the CDR3 is TGTGCCAGCTCCTCGACAGGGGGCGCTGGAGGTGAAAAACTGTTTTTT. Translating it yields CASSSTGGAGGEKLFF.

This sequence joins TRBV30 and TRBJ1-1; TRBD1 agrees at 8 bases. The germline gives CDR1 GTSNPN, CDR2 SVGIG (reference sequence). CDR3 length equals 16 residues. V shed 5 bases, J shed 1 base, and the junction held 12 bases outside the gene matches. The CDR3 nucleotides read TGTGCCTGGGTAGTGAGGACAGGGATACCGAACACTGAAGCTTTCTTT. It yields the protein CAWVVRTGIPNTEAFF. Drawing the rest from reference TRBV30 and TRBJ1-1, the complete variable domain is SQTIHQWPATLVQPVGSPLSLECTVEGTSNPNLYWYRQAAGRGLQLLFYSVGIGQISSEVPQNLSASRPQDRQFILSSKKLLLSDSGFYLCAWVVRTGIPNTEAFFGQGTRLTVV.

The chain uses TRBV5-1 and TRBJ1-1; maybe TRBD1 (6 bases). Germline V gene data show CDR1 as SGHRS and CDR2 as YFSETQ. The CDR3 runs to 15 residues. V gave up 4 bases and J gave up 4 bases, with 17 bases separating them. The CDR3 DNA sequence: TGCGCCAGCAGCGGGATACAGGGTGCGGTCACTGAAGCTTTCTTT. Protein: CASSGIQGAVTEAFF.

The chain carries TRBV6-5 and TRBJ2-1; 10 bases fit TRBD1. This CDR3 has 15 amino acids. Germline loops: CDR1 MNHEY, CDR2 SVGAGI. V dropped 5 bases and J dropped 6; count of bases not matched to a gene: 7. In DNA, the CDR3 is TGTGCCAGCAGTCGACCCGGACAGGGGGGCAATGAGCAGTTCTTC. Protein product: CASSRPGQGGNEQFF.

This chain uses TRBV19 with TRBJ2-7; 7 nucleotides agree with TRBD1. The germline V gene encodes CDR1 LNHDA and CDR2 SQIVND (reference sequence). V shed 2 bases, J shed 7 bases, and the junction held 5 bases outside the gene matches. The CDR3 has 13 amino acids. The CDR3 here is CASSIPTTGEQYF. Here the CDR3 DNA reads TGTGCCAGTAGTATACCAACGACAGGGGAGCAGTACTTC.

CDR3 amino acids: CASSPGGEPGSYEQYF. In DNA, the CDR3 is TGTGCCAGTAGCCCAGGAGGGGAGCCCGGCTCCTACGAGCAGTACTTC. The J gene is TRBJ2-7, the V gene TRBV19, with TRBD2 as a possible D gene (6 bases). Germline CDR1 LNHDA, CDR2 SQIVND (reference sequence). V was shortened by 6 bases and J by 0 bases, with 18 bases between the two germline ends. The CDR3 is made up of 16 amino acids.

This clone was seen many times. This chain links TRBV12-3 or TRBV12-4 with TRBJ2-7; D is undetermined. V lost 1 base and J 7 bases, leaving 8 bases between the germline ends. The CDR3 is 12 amino acids. The CDR3 DNA reads TGTGCCAGCAGTTTAGGCCCCCAGGAGCAGTACTTC. Translation gives CASSLGPQEQYF.

The rearrangement uses TRBV10-3 and TRBJ2-1, with D possibly being TRBD1 (5 bases). V was pared by 6 bases and J by 6 bases, with 12 bases between. Germline lookup yields CDR1 ENHRY and CDR2 SYGVKD. The CDR3 has 13 amino acids. The CDR3 here is CAIRQADGNEQFF. The CDR3 DNA is TGTGCCATCAGACAGGCGGACGGCAATGAGCAGTTCTTC.

This sequence joins TRBV19 and TRBJ1-1; 7 bases agree with TRBD1. CDR1 and CDR2 (germline): LNHDA, SQIVND (reference sequence). The CDR3 extends over 15 amino acids. Germline trimming cut 7 bases from V and 4 bases from J; bases unmatched to any gene: 12. As DNA, the CDR3 is TGTGCCAGTACCCACCCCGACAGGGCGCCCACTGAAGCTTTCTTT. Its translation is CASTHPDRAPTEAFF. The full variable domain, in which reference TRBV19 and TRBJ1-1 provide the parts outside the CDR3, is DGGITQSPKYLFRKEGQNVTLSCEQNLNHDAMYWYRQDPGQGLRLIYYSQIVNDFQKGDIAEGYSVSREKKESFPLTVTSAQKNPTAFYLCASTHPDRAPTEAFFGQGTRLTVV.

In DNA, the CDR3 is TGCGCCAGCAGCCAAGATCGTCCAGGCCCCTATAATTCACCCCTCCACTTT. Protein product: CASSQDRPGPYNSPLHF. This sequence joins TRBV4-3 and TRBJ1-6; D is undetermined. From germline, CDR1 is LGHNA and CDR2 YSLEER. This CDR3 comprises 17 residues. V was shortened by 0 bases and J by 2 bases, with 11 bases between the two germline ends.

V gene TRBV6-2 or TRBV6-3 combines with J gene TRBJ2-3; the match to TRBD2 covers 9 bases. The V gene's germline CDR1 is MNHEY and CDR2 SVGEGT. CDR3 length: 17 residues. V shed 2 bases and J 0 bases; nucleotides not matched to a gene: 6. The CDR3 is CASSYRLAGTSTDTQYF. CDR3 DNA: TGTGCCAGCAGTTACAGGCTAGCGGGGACTAGCACAGATACGCAGTATTTT.

The gene calls are TRBV3-1 (or the pseudogene TRBV3-2) and TRBJ1-2, with TRBD1 matching 9 bases. The ends lost 7 bases at V and 4 bases at J; junction bases unmatched: 10. CDR3 size: 15 residues. Germline V gives CDR1 LGHDT, CDR2 YNNKEL (reference sequence). The CDR3 here is CASTRTGDGSYGYTF. The DNA for the CDR3 is TGTGCCAGCACCCGGACAGGGGACGGAAGCTATGGCTACACCTTC.

The rearrangement joins TRBV6-1 to TRBJ1-5; 10 bases match TRBD1. V trimming: 3 bases; J trimming: 5 bases; junction bases outside the gene matches: 7. CDR1 and CDR2 (germline): MNHNS, SASEGT. This CDR3 spans 16 amino acids. CDR3 residues: CASSDRDRGSYQPQHF. The CDR3 nucleotides are TGTGCCAGCAGTGACCGGGACAGGGGTTCTTATCAGCCCCAGCATTTT.

V gene TRBV6-2 or TRBV6-3 combines with J gene TRBJ1-1; D not resolved. V dropped 6 bases and J dropped 1 base, with 12 bases sitting between them. There are 14 residues in the CDR3. Germline CDR1 and CDR2: MNHEY and SVGEGT. In nucleotides, the CDR3 is TGTGCCAGCAGCCCCTCAGGCTGGAACACTGAAGCTTTCTTT. This sequence encodes CASSPSGWNTEAFF.

The chain is built from TRBV28 and TRBJ1-1, with no clear D. The CDR3 is made up of 12 amino acids. The germline V gene has CDR1 MDHEN and CDR2 SYDVKM. V was clipped by 7 bases and J by 0 bases, with 6 bases between them. The CDR3 DNA reads TGTGCCAGCAAGACTATGAACACTGAAGCTTTCTTT. Its translation is CASKTMNTEAFF.